The following is a TCR beta chain sequence with its context. It was with a sample-barcoded 5' primer and a J-beta primer mix that a second PCR of roughly 7 to 12 cycles was run. A single record per CDR3 protein comes from TCRdb applying MiXCR to the 5' RACE reads. Of about 1.8 million distinct CDR3 sequences in the sample, approximately 50% were seen once. The source of the sample is a study of blood T cells in healthy people across ages. The sequence was collected from a woman aged 35 to 49 in good health. Sequencing used blood.

The CDR3 spells CASSPTPGLELGKQFF. CDR3 sequence (DNA): TGTGCCAGCAGCCCTACTCCGGGACTAGAGTTGGGCAAGCAGTTCTTC. This chain connects TRBV7-3 to TRBJ2-1; 8 bases are shared with TRBD2. With 5 bases clipped from V and 11 bases from J, the junction kept 17 bases outside the gene matches. Germline V gene lookup returns CDR1 SGHTA and CDR2 FQGTGA. The CDR3 spans 16 residues.